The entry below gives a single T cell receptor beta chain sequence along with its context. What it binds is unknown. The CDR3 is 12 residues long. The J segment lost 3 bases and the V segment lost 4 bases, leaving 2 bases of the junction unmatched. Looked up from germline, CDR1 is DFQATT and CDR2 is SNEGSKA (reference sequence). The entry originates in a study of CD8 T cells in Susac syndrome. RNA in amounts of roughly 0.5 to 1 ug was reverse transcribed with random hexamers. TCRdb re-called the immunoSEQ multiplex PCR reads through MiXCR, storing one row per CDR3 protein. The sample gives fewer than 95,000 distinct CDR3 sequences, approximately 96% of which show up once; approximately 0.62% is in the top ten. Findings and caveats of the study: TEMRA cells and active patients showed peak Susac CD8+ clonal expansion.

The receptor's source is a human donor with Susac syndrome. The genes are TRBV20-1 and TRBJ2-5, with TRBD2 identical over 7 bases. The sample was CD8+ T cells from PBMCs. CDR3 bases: TGCAGTGCTAAACGGGGGGAAGAGACCCAGTACTTC. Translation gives CSAKRGEETQYF.